This record concerns one T cell receptor (beta chain) sequence. Its antigen is undetermined. Amplification of TCR beta CDR3 regions was performed using RNA transcripts as template. First-round RT-PCR of the TCR CDR3 relied on the HTBI primer set. Each CDR3 protein is one row after TCRdb ran MiXCR on the multiplex PCR reads. The sample carries about 360,000 distinct CDR3 sequences, less than 15% recorded once. The entry originates in a study of T cells in Graves' hyperthyroidism and ophthalmopathy. Overall study findings and caveats: Ophthalmopathy and stable hyperthyroidism were told apart by a 13 V-J model.

Graves' hyperthyroidism was deemed stable given no ophthalmopathy progression within 18 months. Diagnoses used clinical symptoms, serum thyroxine and TRAb, thyroid ultrasound and orbital computed tomography. The source of the PBMCs was approximately 9.5 ml of fresh peripheral blood. This CDR3 has 16 residues. Germline CDR1 and CDR2: LNHDA and SQIVND (reference sequence). The ends were cut back, 6 bases at V and 5 bases at J, with 19 bases in the middle. The gene calls are TRBV19 and TRBJ2-2; tentatively, D is TRBD1 (6 bases). The sequenced material came from blood. The TCR was taken from a woman younger than 35 with Graves' hyperthyroidism. Here the CDR3 reads CASSPHTTGWTGELFF. Here the CDR3 DNA reads TGTGCCAGTAGCCCCCACACAACAGGGTGGACCGGGGAGCTGTTTTTT.